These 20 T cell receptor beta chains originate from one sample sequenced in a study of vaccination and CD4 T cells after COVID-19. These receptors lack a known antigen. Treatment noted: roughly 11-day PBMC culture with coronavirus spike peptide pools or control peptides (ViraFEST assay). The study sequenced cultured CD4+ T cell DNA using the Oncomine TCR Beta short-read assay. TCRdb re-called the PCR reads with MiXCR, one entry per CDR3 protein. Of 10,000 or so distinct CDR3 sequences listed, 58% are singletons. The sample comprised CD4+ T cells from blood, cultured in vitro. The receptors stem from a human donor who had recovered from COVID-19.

CDR3 region: CASSFGTSIYEQYF. In DNA form, the CDR3 reads TGTGCCAGCAGCTTCGGGACTAGCATCTACGAGCAGTACTTC. The V and J genes are TRBV11-2 and TRBJ2-7; 9 bases match TRBD2. J was trimmed by 3 bases and V by 3 bases; bases with no gene match: 3. CDR1 is SGHAT and CDR2 is FQNNGV in the germline V gene. The CDR3 contains 14 residues.

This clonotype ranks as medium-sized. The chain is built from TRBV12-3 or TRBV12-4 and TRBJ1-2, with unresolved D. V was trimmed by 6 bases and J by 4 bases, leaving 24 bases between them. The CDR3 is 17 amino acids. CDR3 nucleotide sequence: TGTGCCAGCAGCTTGGACGGGTTGTGGTTGTCGGGCTATGGCTACACCTTC. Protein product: CASSLDGLWLSGYGYTF.

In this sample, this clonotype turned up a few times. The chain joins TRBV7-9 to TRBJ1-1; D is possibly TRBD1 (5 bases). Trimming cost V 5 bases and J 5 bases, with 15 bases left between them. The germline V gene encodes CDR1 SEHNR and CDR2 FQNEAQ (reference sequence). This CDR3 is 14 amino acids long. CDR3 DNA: TGTGCCAGCAGCCTACAGGTAATTGGAACTGAAGCTTTCTTT. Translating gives CASSLQVIGTEAFF.

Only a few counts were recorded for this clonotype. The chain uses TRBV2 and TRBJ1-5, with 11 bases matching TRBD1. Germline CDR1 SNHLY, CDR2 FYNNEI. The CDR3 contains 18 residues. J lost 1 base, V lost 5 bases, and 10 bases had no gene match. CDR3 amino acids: CASSPDRGRFGSNQPQHF. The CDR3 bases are TGTGCCAGCAGTCCGGACAGGGGGCGTTTCGGAAGCAATCAGCCCCAGCATTTT.

The CDR3 loop is CASSVRSSLNTEAFF. The CDR3 nucleotides read TGTGCCAGCAGTGTCAGGTCATCCCTGAACACTGAAGCTTTCTTT. This chain links TRBV12-3 or TRBV12-4 with TRBJ1-1, with D hard to call. V lost 5 bases to trimming and J lost 0 bases, with 13 bases between them. This CDR3 has 15 residues.

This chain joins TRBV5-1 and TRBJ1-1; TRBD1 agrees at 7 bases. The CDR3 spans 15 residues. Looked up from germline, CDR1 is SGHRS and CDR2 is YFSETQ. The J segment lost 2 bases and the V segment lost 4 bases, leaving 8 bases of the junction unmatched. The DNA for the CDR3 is TGCGCCAGCAGCCCAACAGGGGACTTAAACACTGAAGCTTTCTTT. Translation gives CASSPTGDLNTEAFF.

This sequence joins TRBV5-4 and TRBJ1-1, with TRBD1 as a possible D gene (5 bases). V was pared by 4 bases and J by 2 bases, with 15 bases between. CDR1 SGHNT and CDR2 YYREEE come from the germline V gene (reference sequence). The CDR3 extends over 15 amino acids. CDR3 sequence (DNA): TGTGCCAGCAGCCCCGGGGGTGTAGCCAACACTGAAGCTTTCTTT. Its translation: CASSPGGVANTEAFF.

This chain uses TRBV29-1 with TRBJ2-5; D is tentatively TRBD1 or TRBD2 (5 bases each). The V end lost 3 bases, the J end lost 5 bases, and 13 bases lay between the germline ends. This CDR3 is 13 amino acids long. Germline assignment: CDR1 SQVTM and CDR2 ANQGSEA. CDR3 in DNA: TGCAGCGTTGACTGGCAGGGCGGGGAGACCCAGTACTTC. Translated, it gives CSVDWQGGETQYF.

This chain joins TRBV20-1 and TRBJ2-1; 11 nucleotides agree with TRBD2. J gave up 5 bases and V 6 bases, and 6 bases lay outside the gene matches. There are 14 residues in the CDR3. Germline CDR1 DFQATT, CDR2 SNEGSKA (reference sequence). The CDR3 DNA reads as TGCAGTGCAGGGGGACTAGCGGTAGACAATGAGCAGTTCTTC. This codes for CSAGGLAVDNEQFF.

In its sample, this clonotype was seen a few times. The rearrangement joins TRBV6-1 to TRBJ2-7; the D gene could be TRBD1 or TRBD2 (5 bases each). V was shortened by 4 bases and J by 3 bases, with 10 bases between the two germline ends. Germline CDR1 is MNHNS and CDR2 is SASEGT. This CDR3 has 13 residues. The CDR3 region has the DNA TGTGCCAGCAGTGTCGGGACGAACTACGAGCAGTACTTC. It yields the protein CASSVGTNYEQYF.

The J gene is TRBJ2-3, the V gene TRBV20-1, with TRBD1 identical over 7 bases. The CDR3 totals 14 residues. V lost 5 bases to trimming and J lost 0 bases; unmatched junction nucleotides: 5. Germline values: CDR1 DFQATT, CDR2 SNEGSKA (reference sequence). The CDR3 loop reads CSAYRGSSTDTQYF. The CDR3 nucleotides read TGCAGTGCTTACAGGGGTTCTAGCACAGATACGCAGTATTTT.

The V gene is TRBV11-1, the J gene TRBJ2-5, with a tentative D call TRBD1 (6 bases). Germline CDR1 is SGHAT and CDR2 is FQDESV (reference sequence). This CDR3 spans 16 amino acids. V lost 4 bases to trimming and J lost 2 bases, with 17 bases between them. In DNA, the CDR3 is TGTGCCAGCAGCTCTGGTTGGACAGTCGCACAAGAGACCCAGTACTTC. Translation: CASSSGWTVAQETQYF.

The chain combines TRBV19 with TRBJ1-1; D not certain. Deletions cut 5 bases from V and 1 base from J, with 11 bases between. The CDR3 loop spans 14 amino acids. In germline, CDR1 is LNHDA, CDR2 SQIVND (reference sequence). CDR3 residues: CASSPQRRNTEAFF. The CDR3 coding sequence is TGTGCCAGTAGTCCCCAAAGGAGGAACACTGAAGCTTTCTTT.

In nucleotides, the CDR3 is TGTGCCAGCTCACCTTCGGGGGGGAATCAGCCCCAGCATTTT. This gives the protein CASSPSGGNQPQHF. The chain has TRBV18 and TRBJ1-5, with a possible D match to TRBD1 (5 bases). CDR1 KGHSH and CDR2 LQKENI come from the germline V gene. With 3 bases removed from V and 4 bases from J, the gap between germline ends came to 10 bases. This CDR3 region has 14 residues. The whole variable domain, filled in from reference TRBV18 and TRBJ1-5, reads NAGVMQNPRHLVRRRGQEARLRCSPMKGHSHVYWYRQLPEEGLKFMVYLQKENIIDESGMPKERFSAEFPKEGPSILRIQQVVRGDSAAYFCASSPSGGNQPQHFGDGTRLSIL.

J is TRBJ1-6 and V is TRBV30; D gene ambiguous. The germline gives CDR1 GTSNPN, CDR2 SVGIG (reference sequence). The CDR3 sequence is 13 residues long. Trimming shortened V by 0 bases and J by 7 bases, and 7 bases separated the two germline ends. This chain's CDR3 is CAWSVARNSPLHF. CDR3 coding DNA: TGTGCCTGGAGTGTCGCGAGGAATTCACCCCTCCACTTT.

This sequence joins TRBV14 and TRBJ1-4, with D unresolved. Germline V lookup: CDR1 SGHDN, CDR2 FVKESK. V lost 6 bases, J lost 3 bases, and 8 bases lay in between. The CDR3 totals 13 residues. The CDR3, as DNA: TGTGCCAGCAGTCGCGGACCTAATGAAAAACTGTTTTTT. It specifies CASSRGPNEKLFF.

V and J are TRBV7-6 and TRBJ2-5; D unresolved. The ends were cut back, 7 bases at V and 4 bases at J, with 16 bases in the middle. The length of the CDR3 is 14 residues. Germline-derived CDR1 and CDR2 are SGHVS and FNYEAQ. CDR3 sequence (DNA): TGTGCCAGCACCCAAACTCTAGGGCGAGAGACCCAGTACTTC. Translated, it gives CASTQTLGRETQYF. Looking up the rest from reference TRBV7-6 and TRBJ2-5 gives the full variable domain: GAGVSQSPRYKVTKRGQDVALRCDPISGHVSLYWYRQALGQGPEFLTYFNYEAQQDKSGLPNDRFSAERPEGSISTLTIQRTEQRDSAMYRCASTQTLGRETQYFGPGTRLLVL.

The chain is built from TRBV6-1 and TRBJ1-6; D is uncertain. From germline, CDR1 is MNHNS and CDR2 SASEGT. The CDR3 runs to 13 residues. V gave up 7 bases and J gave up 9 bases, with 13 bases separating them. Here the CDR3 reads CASTDRIGSPLHF. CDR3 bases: TGTGCCAGCACAGATCGTATTGGTTCACCCCTCCACTTT.

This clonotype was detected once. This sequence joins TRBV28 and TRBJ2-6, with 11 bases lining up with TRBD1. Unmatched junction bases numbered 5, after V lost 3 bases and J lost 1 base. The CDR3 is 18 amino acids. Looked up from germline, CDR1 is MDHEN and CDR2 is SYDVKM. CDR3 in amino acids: CASSFGQGARSGANVLTF. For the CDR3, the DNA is TGTGCCAGCAGTTTTGGACAGGGGGCGCGTTCTGGGGCCAACGTCCTGACTTTC.

The CDR3 loop reads CASSLVLAGAHGNIQYF. The CDR3 DNA reads as TGTGCCAGCAGCCTGGTGCTAGCGGGGGCGCACGGAAACATTCAGTACTTC. This sequence joins TRBV11-3 and TRBJ2-4, with 10 bases aligning to TRBD2. The ends lost 5 bases at V and 6 bases at J; junction bases unmatched: 13. The germline V gene encodes CDR1 SGHNT and CDR2 YENEEA. This CDR3 comprises 17 residues. Drawing the rest from reference TRBV11-3 and TRBJ2-4, the complete variable domain is EAGVVQSPRYKIIEKKQPVAFWCNPISGHNTLYWYLQNLGQGPELLIRYENEEAVDDSQLPKDRFSAERLKGVDSTLKIQPAELGDSAVYLCASSLVLAGAHGNIQYFGAGTRLSVL.